The 28 T cell receptor beta chains presented below share a single source sample, sequenced in a study of cytomegalovirus exposure and HLA in healthy donors (dated by TCRdb to the late 2010s). Preparation of the library involved the immunoSEQ multiplex PCR assay. For the multiplex PCR, a mixture combining 60 forward primers for TCR Vbeta segments and 13 reverse primers for TCR Jbeta segments was used. The clones in this table, taken by TCRdb from immuneACCESS, are in-frame only. Not every clone is retained; where verified, under half of the shortfall comes from an unresolved V gene, and the cause of the rest is unknown. This sample comprises about 150,000 clones, approximately 80% of them detected only once. The ten largest clones take up around 2% of the sample. The specimen was PBMCs. The receptors derive from a man younger than 45 in good health and CMV-seronegative.

This clone was seen a single time. V is TRBV7-9 and J is TRBJ1-2; D gene uncertain. CDR3 size: 15 residues. Germline V CDR1 and CDR2: SEHNR, FQNEAQ (reference sequence). Trimming stripped 1 base from V and 1 base from J, with 10 bases between. The CDR3 sequence: CASSLGAEHNYGYTF. CDR3 nucleotides: TGTGCCAGCAGCTTAGGGGCAGAACATAACTATGGCTACACCTTC.

The chain links TRBV7-9 to TRBJ2-7; tentatively, D is TRBD2 (5 bases). CDR1 and CDR2 (germline): SEHNR, FQNEAQ (reference sequence). This CDR3 is built from 15 residues. V was pared by 5 bases and J by 2 bases, with 16 bases between. The CDR3 here is CASSHGKGTTYEQYF. For the CDR3, the DNA is TGTGCCAGCAGCCACGGGAAGGGAACAACCTACGAGCAGTACTTC.

The chain links TRBV7-2 to TRBJ2-7; 12 positions agree with TRBD2. V shed 1 base, J shed 5 bases, and the junction held 3 bases outside the gene matches. CDR1 is SGHTA and CDR2 is FQGNSA in the germline V gene. The CDR3 is 15 amino acids. The CDR3 protein is CASSLDGLAGNEQYF. The CDR3 bases are TGTGCCAGCAGCTTAGACGGACTAGCGGGAAACGAGCAGTACTTC. Looking up the rest from reference TRBV7-2 and TRBJ2-7 gives the full variable domain: GAGVSQSPSNKVTEKGKDVELRCDPISGHTALYWYRQSLGQGLEFLIYFQGNSAPDKSGLPSDRFSAERTGGSVSTLTIQRTQQEDSAVYLCASSLDGLAGNEQYFGPGTRLTVT.

This clone was recorded a few times. The chain is built from TRBV5-8 and TRBJ1-2; D is ambiguous. This CDR3 spans 14 amino acids. Germline V gene lookup returns CDR1 SGHTS and CDR2 YDEGEE. Trimming took off 0 bases at V and 4 bases at J, with 10 bases between the two ends. CDR3 sequence: CASSLVSISYGYTF. The CDR3, as DNA: TGTGCCAGCAGCTTGGTCTCCATTAGCTATGGCTACACCTTC.

The gene calls are TRBV6-5 and TRBJ2-5; D is ambiguous. This CDR3 is 12 amino acids long. Germline assignment: CDR1 MNHEY and CDR2 SVGAGI. Trimming left V 2 bases short and J 3 bases short, with 4 bases between. The CDR3 protein is CASSYPEETQYF. Written as DNA, the CDR3 is TGTGCCAGCAGTTACCCCGAAGAGACCCAGTACTTC.

The chain employs TRBV6-4 and TRBJ1-2, with D unresolved. Trimming stripped 6 bases from V and 8 bases from J, with 10 bases between. The CDR3 totals 11 residues. Germline CDR1 and CDR2: MRHNA and SNTAGT. Here the CDR3 reads CASRGRWGYTF. The DNA of the CDR3 is TGTGCCAGCAGAGGCAGGTGGGGCTACACCTTC.

Only one count was recorded for this clone. This sequence joins TRBV20-1 and TRBJ1-2; D remains ambiguous. Germline V CDR1 and CDR2: DFQATT, SNEGSKA (reference sequence). This CDR3 is 10 amino acids long. V lost 1 base and J 8 bases, leaving 5 bases between the germline ends. The CDR3 DNA reads TGCAGTGCTAGAGTAGAAGGCTACACCTTC. Translating gives CSARVEGYTF.

V gene TRBV27 combines with J gene TRBJ2-7, with 7 bases identical to TRBD2. Per germline, CDR1 MNHEY and CDR2 SMNVEV (reference sequence). Trimming at V came to 6 bases and at J to 2 bases, leaving 4 bases not matched to a gene. This CDR3 has 13 residues. CDR3 sequence: CASRRDYTYEQYF. The CDR3 bases are TGTGCCAGCAGAAGGGACTACACCTACGAGCAGTACTTC.

Comment on this clone: The same CDR3 also results from other DNA sequences found in this sample. V usage is TRBV5-1 and J usage is TRBJ2-3; tentatively, D is TRBD1 (6 bases). The CDR3 contains 16 residues. Germline-derived CDR1 and CDR2 are SGHRS and YFSETQ. The germline V and J ends were trimmed by 4 bases and 0 bases, with 15 bases remaining between them. CDR3 loop: CASSPYVQGSTDTQYF. CDR3 nucleotides: TGCGCCAGCAGCCCGTACGTACAGGGAAGCACAGATACGCAGTATTTT.

The chain couples TRBV27 to TRBJ2-5; 12 nucleotides agree with TRBD2. Germline V gene sequence: CDR1 MNHEY, CDR2 SMNVEV (reference sequence). V lost 0 bases and J lost 5; bases outside the gene matches: 4. The CDR3 covers 16 residues. This chain's CDR3 is CASSLSRGTSGETQYF. Written as DNA, the CDR3 is TGTGCCAGCAGTTTATCAAGGGGGACTAGCGGGGAGACCCAGTACTTC.

V gene TRBV27 combines with J gene TRBJ2-1; 7 nucleotides agree with TRBD2. This CDR3 contains 16 residues. Trimming at V came to 5 bases and at J to 0 bases, leaving 7 bases not matched to a gene. CDR1 is MNHEY, CDR2 SMNVEV, per germline (reference sequence). The CDR3, as DNA: TGTGCCAGCAGTATCTTAGCGGGTACCTCCTACAATGAGCAGTTCTTC. Protein sequence: CASSILAGTSYNEQFF.

This chain links TRBV9 with TRBJ2-3; no reliable D call. The germline V and J ends were trimmed by 0 bases and 6 bases, with 11 bases remaining between them. This CDR3 has 14 amino acids. Per germline, CDR1 SGDLS and CDR2 YYNGEE. The DNA for the CDR3 is TGTGCCAGCAGCGTAGCTCTCGATCGGGATACGCAGTATTTT. As protein: CASSVALDRDTQYF.

This rearrangement joins TRBV4-3 to TRBJ2-1; D not resolved. The CDR3 is 15 amino acids. V was cut by 1 base and J by 3 bases, with 10 bases left in between. CDR1 and CDR2 (germline): LGHNA, YSLEER. The CDR3 bases are TGCGCCAGCAGCCAAGGGAGTGGAGACTACAATGAGCAGTTCTTC. As protein: CASSQGSGDYNEQFF.

This clone has just a few counts. The CDR3 nucleotides read TGTGCCAGCAGTTACTTACAACCGAACACTGAAGCTTTCTTT. This codes for CASSYLQPNTEAFF. This sequence joins TRBV6-6 and TRBJ1-1; D unclear. The CDR3 has 14 residues. V was pared by 1 base and J by 1 base, with 7 bases between. The germline gives CDR1 MNHNY, CDR2 SVGAGI (reference sequence).

The gene calls are TRBV7-2 and TRBJ2-1, with D tentatively TRBD2 (7 bases). This CDR3 is built from 14 residues. From germline, CDR1 is SGHTA and CDR2 FQGNSA. Trimming cost V 4 bases and J 7 bases, with 14 bases left between them. The DNA of the CDR3 is TGTGCCAGCAGCTCACTGAGGGGGGGGAATGAGCAGTTCTTC. Encoded protein: CASSSLRGGNEQFF.

The gene calls are TRBV27 and TRBJ2-1, with 12 bases identical to TRBD2. The CDR3 has 16 amino acids. Per germline, CDR1 MNHEY and CDR2 SMNVEV (reference sequence). Trimming removed 2 bases from V and 7 bases from J; junction bases left unmatched: 6. The CDR3: CASSLILAGGWNEQFF. For the CDR3, the DNA is TGTGCCAGCAGTTTAATCCTAGCGGGAGGGTGGAATGAGCAGTTCTTC.

The chain uses TRBV14 and TRBJ1-2; D remains unclear. Deletions cut 1 base from V and 7 bases from J, with 13 bases between. The CDR3 sequence is 14 residues long. CDR1 is SGHDN and CDR2 is FVKESK in the germline V gene. This CDR3 reads CASSQVFGVRGYTF. The CDR3 nucleotides read TGTGCCAGCAGCCAAGTCTTCGGAGTTCGTGGCTACACCTTC.

CDR3 region: CARSWKGFDNQPQHF. The DNA of the CDR3 is TGTGCCAGAAGCTGGAAGGGGTTCGACAATCAGCCCCAGCATTTT. The rearrangement joins TRBV5-3 to TRBJ1-5, with D perhaps matching TRBD1 (5 bases). TRBV5-3 carries the ORF label, with uncertain function. CDR3 size: 15 residues. V lost 3 bases, J lost 3 bases, and 13 bases lay in between.

The V and J genes are TRBV7-2 and TRBJ1-1; tentatively, D is TRBD1 (6 bases). The CDR3 runs 14 residues. The V gene lost 3 bases and the J gene lost 5 bases, with 13 bases spanning the gap. Germline assignment: CDR1 SGHTA and CDR2 FQGNSA. CDR3 DNA sequence: TGTGCCAGCAGCTTCCTTAATAGGGGGACTGAAGCTTTCTTT. Protein: CASSFLNRGTEAFF.

This sequence joins TRBV4-2 and TRBJ2-7; 11 bases align to TRBD1. Trimming took 4 bases from V and 2 from J; bases not matched to a gene: 1. Germline V gene lookup returns CDR1 LGHNA and CDR2 YNFKEQ. The CDR3 length is 14 residues. The CDR3 protein is CASSPGQGAYEQYF. CDR3 nucleotide sequence: TGTGCCAGCAGCCCGGGACAGGGGGCCTACGAGCAGTACTTC.

This rearrangement joins TRBV7-8 to TRBJ2-1; the D gene is possibly TRBD2 (6 bases). Per germline, CDR1 SGHVS and CDR2 FQNEAQ. Trimming left V 5 bases short and J 7 bases short, with 18 bases between. CDR3 length: 15 residues. The CDR3 DNA sequence: TGTGCCAGCAGCCTCGGGACTCTCTCGGGGAATGAGCAGTTCTTC. Translated: CASSLGTLSGNEQFF.

This clone was recorded only once. The chain combines TRBV11-2 with TRBJ1-1; TRBD1 matches 7 bases. The junction had 12 bases not matched to a gene; V was cut back by 2 bases and J by 3 bases. Germline V gene data show CDR1 as SGHAT and CDR2 as FQNNGV. This CDR3 spans 17 amino acids. The CDR3 DNA follows: TGTGCCAGCAGCTTATATCGATTTGGACAGGATGACACTGAAGCTTTCTTT. It yields the protein CASSLYRFGQDDTEAFF.

The chain has TRBV7-2 and TRBJ2-7, with 9 bases fitting TRBD2. The CDR3 runs to 14 residues. V dropped 2 bases and J dropped 4; count of bases not matched to a gene: 3. Germline lookup yields CDR1 SGHTA and CDR2 FQGNSA. CDR3 sequence reads: CASSLLAGGYEQYF. The CDR3 nucleotides are TGTGCCAGCAGCTTACTGGCGGGGGGGTACGAGCAGTACTTC.

The chain combines TRBV19 with TRBJ2-7; 8 nucleotides align to TRBD2. CDR3 size: 15 residues. Trimming removed 5 bases from V and 0 bases from J; junction bases left unmatched: 6. The germline V gene has CDR1 LNHDA and CDR2 SQIVND (reference sequence). The CDR3 sequence: CASSSAGTSSYEQYF. CDR3 nucleotides: TGTGCCAGTAGTTCCGCCGGGACTAGCTCCTACGAGCAGTACTTC.

The CDR3 nucleotides read TGTGCCATCAGTGATCAGGGAAGGGGTCGGGAGACCCAGTACTTC. It is translated as CAISDQGRGRETQYF. The chain employs TRBV10-3 and TRBJ2-5, with D possibly being TRBD1 (5 bases). This CDR3 comprises 15 residues. Per the germline V gene, CDR1 is ENHRY and CDR2 is SYGVKD. Trimming pared 3 bases from V and 5 bases from J, leaving 16 bases between.

The chain has TRBV28 and TRBJ2-1; tentative D call: TRBD2 (5 bases). Germline assignment: CDR1 MDHEN and CDR2 SYDVKM. V was shortened by 4 bases and J by 6 bases, with 13 bases between the two germline ends. There are 14 residues in the CDR3. The CDR3 sequence: CASSSVRGRNEQFF. CDR3 coding DNA: TGTGCCAGCAGTTCCGTCAGAGGGCGCAATGAGCAGTTCTTC.

This clone has more than one count but fewer than ten. The chain employs TRBV28 and TRBJ1-1, with D possibly TRBD1 on 6 matching bases. This CDR3 comprises 10 residues. Germline CDR1 is MDHEN and CDR2 is SYDVKM. V lost 11 bases and J 4 bases, leaving 8 bases between the germline ends. The CDR3 is CAWGPTEAFF. For the CDR3, the DNA is TGTGCCTGGGGGCCCACTGAAGCTTTCTTT.

The genes are TRBV10-2 and TRBJ2-7; 10 positions agree with TRBD1. Trimming cost V 7 bases and J 5 bases; bases outside gene matches: 14. Germline V gene data show CDR1 as WSHSY and CDR2 as SAAADI. The CDR3 consists of 16 residues. This chain's CDR3 is CASIPGPGQGNHEQYF. In nucleotides, the CDR3 is TGCGCCAGCATTCCAGGACCGGGACAGGGGAATCACGAGCAGTACTTC.